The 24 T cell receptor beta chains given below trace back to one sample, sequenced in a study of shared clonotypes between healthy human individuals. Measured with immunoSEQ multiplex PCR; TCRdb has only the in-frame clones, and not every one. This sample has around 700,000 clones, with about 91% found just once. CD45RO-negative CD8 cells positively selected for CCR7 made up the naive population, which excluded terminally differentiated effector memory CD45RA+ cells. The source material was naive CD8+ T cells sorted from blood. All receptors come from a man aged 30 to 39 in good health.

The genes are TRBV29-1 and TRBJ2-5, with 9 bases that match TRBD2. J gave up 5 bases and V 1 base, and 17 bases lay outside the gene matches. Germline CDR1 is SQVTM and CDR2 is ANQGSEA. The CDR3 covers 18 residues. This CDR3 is CSVEGGKEGLAGVETQYF. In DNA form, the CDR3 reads TGCAGCGTTGAAGGCGGAAAAGAGGGGTTAGCGGGAGTCGAGACCCAGTACTTC.

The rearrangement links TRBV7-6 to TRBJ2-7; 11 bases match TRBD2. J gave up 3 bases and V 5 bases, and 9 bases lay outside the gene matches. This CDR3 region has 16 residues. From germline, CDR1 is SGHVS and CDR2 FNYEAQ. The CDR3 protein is CASSTMAGTSGYEQYF. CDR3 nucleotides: TGTGCCAGCAGCACCATGGCCGGGACTAGCGGCTACGAGCAGTACTTC.

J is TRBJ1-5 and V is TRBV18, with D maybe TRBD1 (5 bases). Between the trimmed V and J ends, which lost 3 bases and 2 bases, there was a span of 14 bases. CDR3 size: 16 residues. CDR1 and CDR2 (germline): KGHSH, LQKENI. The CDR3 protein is CASSPGETVGNQPQHF. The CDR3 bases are TGTGCCAGCTCACCTGGGGAGACAGTTGGCAATCAGCCCCAGCATTTT. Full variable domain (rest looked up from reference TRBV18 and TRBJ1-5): NAGVMQNPRHLVRRRGQEARLRCSPMKGHSHVYWYRQLPEEGLKFMVYLQKENIIDESGMPKERFSAEFPKEGPSILRIQQVVRGDSAAYFCASSPGETVGNQPQHFGDGTRLSIL.

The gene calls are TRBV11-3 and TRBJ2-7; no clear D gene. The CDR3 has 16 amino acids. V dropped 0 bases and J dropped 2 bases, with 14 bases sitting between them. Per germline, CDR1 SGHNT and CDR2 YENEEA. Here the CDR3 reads CASSLEGGSATYEQYF. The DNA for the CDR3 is TGTGCCAGCAGCTTAGAGGGCGGATCCGCAACCTACGAGCAGTACTTC.

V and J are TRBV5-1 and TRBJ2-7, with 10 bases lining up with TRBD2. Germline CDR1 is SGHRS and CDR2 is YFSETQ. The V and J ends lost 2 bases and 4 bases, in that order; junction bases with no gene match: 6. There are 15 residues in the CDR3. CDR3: CASSLTGLADYEQYF. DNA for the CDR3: TGCGCCAGCAGCTTAACCGGACTAGCGGATTACGAGCAGTACTTC.

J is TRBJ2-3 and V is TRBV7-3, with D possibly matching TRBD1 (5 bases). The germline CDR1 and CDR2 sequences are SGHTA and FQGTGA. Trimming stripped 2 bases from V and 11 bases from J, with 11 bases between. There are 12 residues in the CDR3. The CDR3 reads CASSLDPREQYF. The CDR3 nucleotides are TGTGCCAGCAGCTTAGATCCCAGGGAGCAGTATTTT.

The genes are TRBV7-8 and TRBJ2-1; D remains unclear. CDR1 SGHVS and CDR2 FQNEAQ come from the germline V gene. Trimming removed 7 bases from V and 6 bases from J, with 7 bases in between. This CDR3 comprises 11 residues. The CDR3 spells CASTSRNEQFF. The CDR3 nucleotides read TGTGCCAGCACGTCCCGCAATGAGCAGTTCTTC.

The CDR3 nucleotides are TGTGCCAGCAGGGGGGAGGGGGACTACGAGCAGTACTTC. This sequence encodes CASRGEGDYEQYF. J is TRBJ2-7 and V is TRBV28, with D perhaps TRBD2 (7 bases). Trimming shortened V by 6 bases and J by 3 bases, and 12 bases separated the two germline ends. This CDR3 spans 13 amino acids. Germline loops: CDR1 MDHEN, CDR2 SYDVKM.

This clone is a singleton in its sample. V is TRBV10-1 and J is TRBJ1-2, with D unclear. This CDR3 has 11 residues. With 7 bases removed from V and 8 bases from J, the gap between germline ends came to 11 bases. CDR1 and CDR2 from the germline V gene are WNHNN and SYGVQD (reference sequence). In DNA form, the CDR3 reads TGCGCCAGCAAGGGAATGAAAGGCTACACCTTC. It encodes CASKGMKGYTF.

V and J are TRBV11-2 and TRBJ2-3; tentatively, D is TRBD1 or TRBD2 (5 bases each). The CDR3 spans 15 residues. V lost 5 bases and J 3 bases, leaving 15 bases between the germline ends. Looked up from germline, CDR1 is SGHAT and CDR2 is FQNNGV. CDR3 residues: CASSLGTDLTDTQYF. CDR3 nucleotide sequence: TGTGCCAGCAGCCTTGGGACGGACCTAACAGATACGCAGTATTTT.

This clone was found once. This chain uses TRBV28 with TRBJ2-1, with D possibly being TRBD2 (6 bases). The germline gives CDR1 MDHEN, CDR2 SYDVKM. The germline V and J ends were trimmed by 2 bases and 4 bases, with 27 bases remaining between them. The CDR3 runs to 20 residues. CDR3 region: CASSLNLGRAGQITYNEQFF. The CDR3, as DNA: TGTGCCAGCAGTTTAAACCTGGGAAGAGCGGGCCAAATCACATACAATGAGCAGTTCTTC.

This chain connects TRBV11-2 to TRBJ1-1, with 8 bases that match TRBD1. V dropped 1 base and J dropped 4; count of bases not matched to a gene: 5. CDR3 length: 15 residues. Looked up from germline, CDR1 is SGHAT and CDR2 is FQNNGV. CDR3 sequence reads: CASSLGRTGLTEAFF. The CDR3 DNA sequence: TGTGCCAGCAGCTTAGGCAGGACAGGGCTCACTGAAGCTTTCTTT.

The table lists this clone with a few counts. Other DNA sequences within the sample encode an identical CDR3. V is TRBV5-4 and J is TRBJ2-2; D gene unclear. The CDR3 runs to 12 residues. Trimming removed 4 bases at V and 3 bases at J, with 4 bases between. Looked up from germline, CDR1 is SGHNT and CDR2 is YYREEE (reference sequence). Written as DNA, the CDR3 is TGTGCCAGCAGCCCTTACACCGGGGAGCTGTTTTTT. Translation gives CASSPYTGELFF.

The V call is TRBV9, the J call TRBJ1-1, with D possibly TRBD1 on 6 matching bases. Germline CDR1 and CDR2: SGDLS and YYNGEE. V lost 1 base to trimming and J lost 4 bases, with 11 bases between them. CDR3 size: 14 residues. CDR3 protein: CASSVKQGPTEAFF. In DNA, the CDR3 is TGTGCCAGCAGCGTAAAACAGGGCCCCACTGAAGCTTTCTTT.

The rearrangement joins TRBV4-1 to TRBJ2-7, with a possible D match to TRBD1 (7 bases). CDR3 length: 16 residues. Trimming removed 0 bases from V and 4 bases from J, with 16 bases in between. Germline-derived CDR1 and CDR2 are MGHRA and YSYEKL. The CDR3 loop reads CASSQDTGGGLYEQYF. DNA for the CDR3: TGCGCCAGCAGCCAAGATACAGGAGGGGGCTTGTACGAGCAGTACTTC.

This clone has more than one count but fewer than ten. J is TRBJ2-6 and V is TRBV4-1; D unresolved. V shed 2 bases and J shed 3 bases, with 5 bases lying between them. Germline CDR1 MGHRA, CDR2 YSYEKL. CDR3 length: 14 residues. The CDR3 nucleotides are TGCGCCAGCAGCCAACCCCATGGGGCCAACGTCCTGACTTTC. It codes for CASSQPHGANVLTF.

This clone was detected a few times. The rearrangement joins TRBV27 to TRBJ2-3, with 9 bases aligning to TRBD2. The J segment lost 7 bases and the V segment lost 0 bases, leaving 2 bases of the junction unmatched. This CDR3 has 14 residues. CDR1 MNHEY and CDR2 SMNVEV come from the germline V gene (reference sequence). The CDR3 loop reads CASSLSASGNTQYF. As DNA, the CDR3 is TGTGCCAGCAGTTTATCGGCTAGCGGGAATACGCAGTATTTT.

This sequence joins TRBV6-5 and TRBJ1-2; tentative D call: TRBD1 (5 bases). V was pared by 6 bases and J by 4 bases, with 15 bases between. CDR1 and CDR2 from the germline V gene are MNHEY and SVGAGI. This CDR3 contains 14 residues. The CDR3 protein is CASSPLEGFYGYTF. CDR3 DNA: TGTGCCAGCAGCCCGTTGGAGGGGTTCTATGGCTACACCTTC.

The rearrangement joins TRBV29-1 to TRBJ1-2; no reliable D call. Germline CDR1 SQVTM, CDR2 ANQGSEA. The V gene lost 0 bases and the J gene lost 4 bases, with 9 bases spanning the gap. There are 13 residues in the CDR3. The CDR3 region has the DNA TGCAGCGTTGAAGACAGGCTGGTCTATGGCTACACCTTC. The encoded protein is CSVEDRLVYGYTF.

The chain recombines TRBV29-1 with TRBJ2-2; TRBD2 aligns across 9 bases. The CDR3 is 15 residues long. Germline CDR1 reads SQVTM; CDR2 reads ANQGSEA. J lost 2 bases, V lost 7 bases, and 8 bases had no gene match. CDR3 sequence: CSGYLAGTNTGELFF. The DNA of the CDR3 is TGCAGCGGGTACCTAGCGGGAACCAACACCGGGGAGCTGTTTTTT.

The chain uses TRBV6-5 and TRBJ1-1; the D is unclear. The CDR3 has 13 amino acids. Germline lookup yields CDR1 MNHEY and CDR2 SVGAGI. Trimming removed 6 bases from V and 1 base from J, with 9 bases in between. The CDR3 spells CASSLRQNTEAFF. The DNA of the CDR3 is TGTGCCAGCAGCCTCCGACAGAACACTGAAGCTTTCTTT.

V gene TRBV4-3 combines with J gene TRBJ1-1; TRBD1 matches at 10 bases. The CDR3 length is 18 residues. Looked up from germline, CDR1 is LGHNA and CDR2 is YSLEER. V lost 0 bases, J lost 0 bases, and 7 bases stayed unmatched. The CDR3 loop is CASSQDRDRGPMNTEAFF. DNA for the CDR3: TGCGCCAGCAGCCAAGACCGGGACAGGGGACCGATGAACACTGAAGCTTTCTTT.

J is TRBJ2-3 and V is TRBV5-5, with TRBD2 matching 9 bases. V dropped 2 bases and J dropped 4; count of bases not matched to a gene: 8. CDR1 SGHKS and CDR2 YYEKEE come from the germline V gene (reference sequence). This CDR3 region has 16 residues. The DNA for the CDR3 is TGTGCCAGCAGCTTCGGCTGGACTAGCGAATCAGATACGCAGTATTTT. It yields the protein CASSFGWTSESDTQYF.

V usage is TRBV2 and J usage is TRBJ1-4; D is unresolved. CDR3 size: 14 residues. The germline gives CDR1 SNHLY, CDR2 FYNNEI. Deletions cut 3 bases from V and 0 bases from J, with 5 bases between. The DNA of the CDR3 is TGTGCCAGCAGTGATGGGTCAACTAATGAAAAACTGTTTTTT. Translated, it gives CASSDGSTNEKLFF.